Shown below are 15 T cell receptor beta chains from a single sample sequenced in a study of cytotoxic CD8 clonotypes in ibrutinib-treated CLL. The repertoire was sequenced with immunoSEQ multiplex PCR; TCRdb's copy has only in-frame clones and lacks some. The sample consists of some 200,000 clones, around 70% of them appearing once. The material was PBMCs, obtained after 12 months of ibrutinib treatment. These TCRs come from a human donor with chronic lymphocytic leukemia.

The chain carries TRBV7-2 and TRBJ2-5; D perhaps matches TRBD1 (5 bases). Germline loops: CDR1 SGHTA, CDR2 FQGNSA. This CDR3 is built from 14 residues. Trimming pared 4 bases from V and 5 bases from J, leaving 14 bases between. This CDR3 is CASSSTRVQETQYF. CDR3 nucleotide sequence: TGTGCCAGCAGCTCGACCAGGGTTCAGGAGACCCAGTACTTC. Full variable domain (outside the CDR3, taken from reference TRBV7-2 and TRBJ2-5): GAGVSQSPSNKVTEKGKDVELRCDPISGHTALYWYRQSLGQGLEFLIYFQGNSAPDKSGLPSDRFSAERTGGSVSTLTIQRTQQEDSAVYLCASSSTRVQETQYFGPGTRLLVL.

This chain links TRBV7-8 with TRBJ1-1; D gene ambiguous. There are 13 residues in the CDR3. V was clipped by 3 bases and J by 5 bases, with 10 bases between them. Germline assignment: CDR1 SGHVS and CDR2 FQNEAQ. CDR3 region: CASSLLGSTEAFF. In DNA, the CDR3 is TGTGCCAGCAGCTTGCTGGGTTCGACTGAAGCTTTCTTT.

The V and J genes are TRBV19 and TRBJ2-1; TRBD1 agrees at 12 bases. V was clipped by 6 bases and J by 7 bases; unmatched bases: 13. Germline V lookup: CDR1 LNHDA, CDR2 SQIVND (reference sequence). The CDR3 is 17 amino acids. CDR3 DNA sequence: TGTGCCAGTAGGGAGCTACTCCGGGACAGGGGGCCTAATGAGCAGTTCTTC. Translating it yields CASRELLRDRGPNEQFF.

This sequence joins TRBV30 and TRBJ2-1, with TRBD2 matching 13 bases. This CDR3 spans 13 amino acids. Germline trimming cut 7 bases from V and 10 bases from J; bases unmatched to any gene: 7. Germline V gives CDR1 GTSNPN, CDR2 SVGIG (reference sequence). The CDR3 DNA is TGTGCCTCCACTAGCGGGAGGGCCCGGGAGCAGTTCTTC. It translates to CASTSGRAREQFF. The whole variable domain, filled in from reference TRBV30 and TRBJ2-1, reads SQTIHQWPATLVQPVGSPLSLECTVEGTSNPNLYWYRQAAGRGLQLLFYSVGIGQISSEVPQNLSASRPQDRQFILSSKKLLLSDSGFYLCASTSGRAREQFFGPGTRLTVL.

Only a few counts were recorded for this clone. The V and J genes are TRBV9 and TRBJ2-3; 8 bases are a match to TRBD2. The junction had 2 bases not matched to a gene; V was cut back by 0 bases and J by 2 bases. CDR1 is SGDLS and CDR2 is YYNGEE in the germline V gene. The CDR3 is 15 amino acids. CDR3 sequence reads: CASSVAGGLTDTQYF. The CDR3 DNA reads TGTGCCAGCAGCGTAGCGGGGGGGCTCACAGATACGCAGTATTTT.

The chain employs TRBV30 and TRBJ1-1, with D possibly being TRBD1 (6 bases). Germline CDR1 GTSNPN, CDR2 SVGIG (reference sequence). V gave up 4 bases and J gave up 5 bases, with 14 bases separating them. This CDR3 comprises 13 residues. The CDR3 sequence: CAWIRGAGTEAFF. CDR3 coding DNA: TGTGCCTGGATCCGGGGGGCAGGTACTGAAGCTTTCTTT.

The chain combines TRBV28 with TRBJ2-1, with D perhaps given as TRBD1 or TRBD2 (5 bases each). V lost 7 bases, J lost 4 bases, and 26 bases lay in between. CDR1 is MDHEN and CDR2 is SYDVKM in the germline V gene. The CDR3 extends over 18 amino acids. CDR3 sequence reads: CASTLRTGTKGQYNEQFF. CDR3 in DNA: TGTGCCAGCACCCTTAGAACCGGGACCAAAGGCCAATACAATGAGCAGTTCTTC.

The chain carries TRBV18 and TRBJ1-2; tentative D call: TRBD1 (5 bases). Germline CDR1 and CDR2: KGHSH and LQKENI. The ends were cut back, 6 bases at V and 4 bases at J, with 12 bases in the middle. This CDR3 comprises 13 residues. The CDR3 here is CASSPGRSYGYTF. CDR3 sequence (DNA): TGTGCCAGCTCCCCGGGACGAAGCTATGGCTACACCTTC. The full variable domain, with the rest looked up from reference TRBV18 and TRBJ1-2, is NAGVMQNPRHLVRRRGQEARLRCSPMKGHSHVYWYRQLPEEGLKFMVYLQKENIIDESGMPKERFSAEFPKEGPSILRIQQVVRGDSAAYFCASSPGRSYGYTFGSGTRLTVV.

The chain joins TRBV28 to TRBJ1-5; 7 positions agree with TRBD1. The ends lost 10 bases at V and 0 bases at J; junction bases unmatched: 12. Germline loops: CDR1 MDHEN, CDR2 SYDVKM. The CDR3 spans 16 residues. CDR3 in DNA: TGTGCCACCCACCCGGGACAGAGATATAGCAATCAGCCCCAGCATTTT. Amino acids: CATHPGQRYSNQPQHF.

CDR3 sequence: CASSSTGTTYEQYF. The CDR3 coding sequence is TGTGCCAGCAGCTCTACCGGGACTACCTACGAGCAGTACTTC. This chain uses TRBV7-2 with TRBJ2-7, with TRBD2 identical over 7 bases. The CDR3 has 14 amino acids. The trim removed 4 bases at V and 2 bases at J, leaving 5 bases unmatched. CDR1 and CDR2 (germline): SGHTA, FQGNSA.

The CDR3 protein is CSAGTASTNEKLFF. Here the CDR3 DNA reads TGCAGCGCCGGGACAGCCTCAACTAATGAAAAACTGTTTTTT. V is TRBV29-1 and J is TRBJ1-4; 7 nucleotides line up with TRBD1. The CDR3 totals 14 residues. The germline gives CDR1 SQVTM, CDR2 ANQGSEA. V was clipped by 7 bases and J by 0 bases; unmatched bases: 5.

Concerning this clone itself: At one end the junction does not follow the germline gene, possibly because of a read error. The chain has TRBV7-9 and TRBJ2-2, with 9 bases identical to TRBD1. The CDR3 contains 15 residues. Germline CDR1 SEHNR, CDR2 FQNEAQ (reference sequence). CDR3 region: CASTLGQGRIGELFF. Here the CDR3 DNA reads TGTGCCAGCACCTTAGGACAGGGGCGAATCGGGGAGCTGTTTTTT.

This clone was seen many times. The V and J genes are TRBV2 and TRBJ2-1; 8 bases agree with TRBD1. The CDR3 has 16 amino acids. Germline CDR1 reads SNHLY; CDR2 reads FYNNEI. J was trimmed by 1 base and V by 7 bases; bases with no gene match: 9. The CDR3 reads CASTGQGLSSYNEQFF. The CDR3 DNA reads as TGTGCCAGCACCGGACAGGGCCTTTCTTCCTACAATGAGCAGTTCTTC.

The chain recombines TRBV30 with TRBJ1-1; D is ambiguous. Between the trimmed V and J ends, which lost 2 bases and 11 bases, there was a span of 12 bases. The CDR3 totals 11 residues. CDR1 GTSNPN and CDR2 SVGIG come from the germline V gene (reference sequence). For the CDR3, the DNA is TGTGCCTGGAGTCGGGCCCGGAGGGCTTTCTTT. This codes for CAWSRARRAFF. Using reference TRBV30 and TRBJ1-1 for the parts outside the CDR3, the full variable domain is SQTIHQWPATLVQPVGSPLSLECTVEGTSNPNLYWYRQAAGRGLQLLFYSVGIGQISSEVPQNLSASRPQDRQFILSSKKLLLSDSGFYLCAWSRARRAFFGQGTRLTVV.

This clone came up many times. The germline gene is not matched at one end of the junction; a read error may be the cause. This chain uses TRBV7-2 with TRBJ1-2; no reliable D call. CDR3 length: 15 residues. Germline-derived CDR1 and CDR2 are SGHTA and FQGNSA. The chain's CDR3 is CASSLTMWPEYGCTF. DNA of the CDR3: TGTGCCAGCAGCTTAACGATGTGGCCCGAATATGGCTGCACCTTC. Filled out from reference TRBV7-2 and TRBJ1-2, the complete variable domain reads GAGVSQSPSNKVTEKGKDVELRCDPISGHTALYWYRQSLGQGLEFLIYFQGNSAPDKSGLPSDRFSAERTGGSVSTLTIQRTQQEDSAVYLCASSLTMWPEYGCTFGSGTRLTVV.